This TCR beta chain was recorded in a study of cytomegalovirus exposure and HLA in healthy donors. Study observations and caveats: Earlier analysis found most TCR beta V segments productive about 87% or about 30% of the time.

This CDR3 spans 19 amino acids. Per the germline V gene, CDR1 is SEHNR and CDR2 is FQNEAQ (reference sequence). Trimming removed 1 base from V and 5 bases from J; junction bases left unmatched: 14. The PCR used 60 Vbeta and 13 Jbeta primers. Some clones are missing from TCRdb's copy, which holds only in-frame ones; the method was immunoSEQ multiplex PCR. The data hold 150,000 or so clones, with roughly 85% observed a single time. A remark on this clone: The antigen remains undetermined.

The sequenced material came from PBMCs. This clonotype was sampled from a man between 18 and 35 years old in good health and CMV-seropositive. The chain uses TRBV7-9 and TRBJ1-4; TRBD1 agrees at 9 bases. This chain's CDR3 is CASSLVTGQGWLVNEKLFF. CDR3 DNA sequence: TGTGCCAGCAGCTTAGTCACGGGACAGGGTTGGCTCGTAAATGAAAAACTGTTTTTT.